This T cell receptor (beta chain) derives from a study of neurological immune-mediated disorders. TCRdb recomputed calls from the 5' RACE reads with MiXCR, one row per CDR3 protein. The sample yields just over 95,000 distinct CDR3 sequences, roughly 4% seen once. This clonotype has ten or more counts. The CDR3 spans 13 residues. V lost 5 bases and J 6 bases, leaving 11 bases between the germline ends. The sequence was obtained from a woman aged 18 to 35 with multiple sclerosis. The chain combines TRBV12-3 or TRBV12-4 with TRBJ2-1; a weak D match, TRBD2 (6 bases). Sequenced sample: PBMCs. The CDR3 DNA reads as TGTGCCAGCAGTATCAGACTAGGCAATGAGCAGTTCTTC. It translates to CASSIRLGNEQFF.